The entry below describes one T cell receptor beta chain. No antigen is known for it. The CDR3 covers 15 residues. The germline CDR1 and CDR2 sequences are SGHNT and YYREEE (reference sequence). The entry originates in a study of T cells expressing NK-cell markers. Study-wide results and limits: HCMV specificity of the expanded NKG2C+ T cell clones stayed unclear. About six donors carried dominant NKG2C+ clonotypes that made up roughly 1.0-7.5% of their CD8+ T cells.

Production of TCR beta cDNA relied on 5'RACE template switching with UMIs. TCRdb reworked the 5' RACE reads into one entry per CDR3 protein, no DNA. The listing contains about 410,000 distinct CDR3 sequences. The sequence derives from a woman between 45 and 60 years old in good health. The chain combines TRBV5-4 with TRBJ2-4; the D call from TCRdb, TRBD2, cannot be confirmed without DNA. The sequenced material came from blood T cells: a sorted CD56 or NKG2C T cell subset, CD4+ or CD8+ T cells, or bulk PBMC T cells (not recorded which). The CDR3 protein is CASSSHPVAKNIQYF. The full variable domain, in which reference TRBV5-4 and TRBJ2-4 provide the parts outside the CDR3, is ETGVTQSPTHLIKTRGQQVTLRCSSQSGHNTVSWYQQALGQGPQFIFQYYREEENGRGNFPPRFSGLQFPNYSSELNVNALELDDSALYLCASSSHPVAKNIQYFGAGTRLSVL.